This entry describes one T cell receptor beta chain. Its antigen is currently unknown. V was clipped by 1 base and J by 1 base, with 11 bases between them. The CDR3 extends over 17 amino acids. Germline values: CDR1 SGHNT, CDR2 YENEEA. This sample stems from a study of T cell responses to AZD1222 COVID-19 vaccine. Whole-study findings and limits: There were mostly white British donors and more females than males, and clonal diversity was possibly underestimated.

The protocol was immunoSEQ multiplex PCR, while the TCRdb copy is restricted to in-frame clones and leaves out a portion. Of approximately 150,000 clones in the sample, over 80% were seen once. This clonotype was obtained from an adult in good health. The chain couples TRBV11-3 to TRBJ2-6; a possible D gene is TRBD1 (6 bases). The sequencing used peripheral blood, collected on day 0 of AZD1222 vaccination. CDR3 protein: CASSLGAGVSGANVLTF. The CDR3 nucleotides read TGTGCCAGCAGCTTAGGGGCAGGGGTGTCTGGGGCCAACGTCCTGACTTTC.